A single sample gave rise to the 17 T cell receptor beta chains below, sequenced in a study of T cell responses to AZD1222 COVID-19 vaccine. Data came from immunoSEQ multiplex PCR; TCRdb stores just in-frame clones and leaves some out. The sample lists 150,000 to 200,000 clones; almost 95% were seen once. The specimen was peripheral blood, collected on day 0 of AZD1222 vaccination. These receptor sequences come from an adult in good health.

The V call is TRBV5-1, the J call TRBJ2-3, with 7 bases matching TRBD2. Trimming cost V 3 bases and J 6 bases; bases outside gene matches: 13. Per germline, CDR1 SGHRS and CDR2 YFSETQ. This CDR3 has 16 amino acids. The CDR3 is CASSSPRAGELDTQYF. The CDR3 nucleotides are TGCGCCAGCAGCTCGCCTAGGGCGGGGGAGTTGGATACGCAGTATTTT.

The rearrangement links TRBV11-2 to TRBJ2-2; TRBD1 aligns across 9 bases. This CDR3 is built from 15 residues. V dropped 6 bases and J dropped 6; count of bases not matched to a gene: 8. Germline CDR1 reads SGHAT; CDR2 reads FQNNGV. CDR3 sequence: CASRPGTGNPGELFF. The CDR3 DNA sequence: TGTGCCAGCAGACCGGGGACAGGGAATCCCGGGGAGCTGTTTTTT. Full variable domain (rest looked up from reference TRBV11-2 and TRBJ2-2): EAGVAQSPRYKIIEKRQSVAFWCNPISGHATLYWYQQILGQGPKLLIQFQNNGVVDDSQLPKDRFSAERLKGVDSTLKIQPAKLEDSAVYLCASRPGTGNPGELFFGEGSRLTVL.

The table lists this clone with a count of one. The CDR3 DNA reads TGTGCCATACAGGGGGTCTCTGGAAACACCATATATTTT. This gives the protein CAIQGVSGNTIYF. V gene TRBV10-3 combines with J gene TRBJ1-3, with 8 bases aligning to TRBD1. The CDR3 totals 13 residues. CDR1 and CDR2 from the germline V gene are ENHRY and SYGVKD. With V trimmed by 9 bases and J by 0 bases, 1 base remained unmatched.

The chain has TRBV27 and TRBJ2-1; 11 bases fit TRBD2. The CDR3 has 18 amino acids. The trim removed 5 bases at V and 6 bases at J, leaving 15 bases unmatched. Germline values: CDR1 MNHEY, CDR2 SMNVEV (reference sequence). The DNA of the CDR3 is TGTGCCAGCAGTCCCCTGAGATTAGCGGGAGGGACGGGCAATGAGCAGTTCTTC. Protein: CASSPLRLAGGTGNEQFF.

This chain connects TRBV7-9 to TRBJ1-1, with a weak D call TRBD1 (6 bases). The CDR3 runs 14 residues. Per germline, CDR1 SEHNR and CDR2 FQNEAQ (reference sequence). Trimming removed 1 base at V and 11 bases at J, with 17 bases between. The CDR3 region has the DNA TGTGCCAGCAGCTTAGGGGTGGGGGCGAGTAAGGCTTTCTTT. Amino acids: CASSLGVGASKAFF.

The rearrangement links TRBV9 to TRBJ1-4; D remains ambiguous. Germline values: CDR1 SGDLS, CDR2 YYNGEE. The CDR3 runs 14 residues. V was cut by 3 bases and J by 2 bases, with 8 bases left in between. The CDR3 nucleotides read TGTGCCAGCAGCGCCGGGGAGACTAATGAAAAACTGTTTTTT. This sequence encodes CASSAGETNEKLFF.

A word on this clone: Within the sample, other DNA sequences also encode this same CDR3. The J gene is TRBJ1-1, the V gene TRBV28, with a tentative D call TRBD1 (6 bases). Germline CDR1 reads MDHEN; CDR2 reads SYDVKM. The CDR3 runs to 13 residues. The V end was cut by 4 bases, the J end by 1 base, with 7 bases between. CDR3 sequence (DNA): TGTGCCAGCAGTTCGGGACAGAACACTGAAGCTTTCTTT. It translates to CASSSGQNTEAFF.

The V gene is TRBV3-1 (or the pseudogene TRBV3-2), the J gene TRBJ2-2; TRBD1 or TRBD2 may be the D gene (5 bases each). The length of the CDR3 is 18 residues. The ends were cut back, 4 bases at V and 1 base at J, with 19 bases in the middle. The germline CDR1 and CDR2 sequences are LGHDT and YNNKEL (reference sequence). The DNA of the CDR3 is TGTGCCAGCAGCCCGGCCGGGGCCCGAATTCTGAACACCGGGGAGCTGTTTTTT. Its translation: CASSPAGARILNTGELFF.

This chain connects TRBV25-1 to TRBJ2-2; D gene uncertain. V was pared by 3 bases and J by 7 bases, with 15 bases between. This CDR3 region has 15 residues. Germline assignment: CDR1 MGHDK and CDR2 SYGVNS. This chain's CDR3 is CASSDYGYLDGELFF. The CDR3 DNA follows: TGTGCCAGCAGTGATTACGGTTATCTCGACGGGGAGCTGTTTTTT. Full variable domain (remainder filled in from reference TRBV25-1 and TRBJ2-2): EADIYQTPRYLVIGTGKKITLECSQTMGHDKMYWYQQDPGMELHLIHYSYGVNSTEKGDLSSESTVSRIRTEHFPLTLESARPSHTSQYLCASSDYGYLDGELFFGEGSRLTVL.

The genes are TRBV6-4 and TRBJ2-3, with 7 positions matching TRBD2. Germline V CDR1 and CDR2: MRHNA, SNTAGT. This CDR3 comprises 15 residues. Trimming cost V 3 bases and J 2 bases; bases outside gene matches: 5. This CDR3 reads CASSESSGTTDTQYF. The DNA of the CDR3 is TGTGCCAGCAGTGAATCAAGCGGGACCACAGATACGCAGTATTTT.

This sequence joins TRBV28 and TRBJ1-1; maybe TRBD1 (5 bases). V was cut by 3 bases and J by 7 bases, with 21 bases left in between. Germline V gene sequence: CDR1 MDHEN, CDR2 SYDVKM. CDR3 length: 16 amino acids. The CDR3 nucleotides read TGTGCCAGCAGTTTTTGGGGCGGACCTGCGGGGGGTGAAGCTTTCTTT. The encoded protein is CASSFWGGPAGGEAFF.

This chain connects TRBV5-4 to TRBJ2-6, with D tentatively TRBD1 (5 bases). The CDR3 extends over 16 amino acids. V lost 1 base and J 3 bases, leaving 11 bases between the germline ends. Germline V gene sequence: CDR1 SGHNT, CDR2 YYREEE (reference sequence). Here the CDR3 reads CASSLRQGSGANVLTF. DNA of the CDR3: TGTGCCAGCAGCTTGCGGCAGGGTAGTGGGGCCAACGTCCTGACTTTC.

About this clone itself: One junction end does not reproduce the germline sequence, and a read error may be involved. The chain couples TRBV2 to TRBJ2-1; D may be TRBD1 (6 bases). The length of the CDR3 is 14 residues. Per the germline V gene, CDR1 is SNHLY and CDR2 is FYNNEI. The CDR3 nucleotides read TGTGCCAGCAGGGAAGGGGGTGGGTCGTATGAGCAGTTCTTC. Translating gives CASREGGGSYEQFF.

The rearrangement links TRBV27 to TRBJ1-1; the D gene is possibly TRBD1 (6 bases). The germline gives CDR1 MNHEY, CDR2 SMNVEV (reference sequence). Between the trimmed V and J ends, which lost 6 bases and 4 bases, there was a span of 21 bases. This CDR3 is built from 16 residues. CDR3 in DNA: TGTGCCAGCAGACTCCGGCGGACAGTGCTGGGCACTGAAGCTTTCTTT. This encodes CASRLRRTVLGTEAFF.

This chain connects TRBV5-8 to TRBJ1-5; a weak D match, TRBD1 (6 bases). The CDR3 is 14 residues long. CDR1 is SGHTS, CDR2 YDEGEE, per germline. V was cut by 6 bases and J by 6 bases, with 16 bases left in between. The CDR3 here is CASTSDRRGQPQHF. CDR3 coding DNA: TGTGCCAGCACCTCCGACAGGAGGGGTCAGCCCCAGCATTTT. Filled out from reference TRBV5-8 and TRBJ1-5, the complete variable domain reads EAGVTQSPTHLIKTRGQQATLRCSPISGHTSVYWYQQALGLGLQFLLWYDEGEERNRGNFPPRFSGRQFPNYSSELNVNALELEDSALYLCASTSDRRGQPQHFGDGTRLSIL.

V gene TRBV2 combines with J gene TRBJ2-1, with 10 bases that match TRBD2. This CDR3 has 16 amino acids. The germline V gene has CDR1 SNHLY and CDR2 FYNNEI. J gave up 7 bases and V 0 bases, and 6 bases lay outside the gene matches. The CDR3 nucleotides read TGTGCCAGCAGTGAAGCCGCTAGCGGGAGTATGAATGAGCAGTTCTTC. Translation: CASSEAASGSMNEQFF.

The CDR3 sequence: CASRFRGTSYNEQFF. CDR3 nucleotides: TGTGCCAGCAGATTCCGGGGGACTAGCTACAATGAGCAGTTCTTC. The rearrangement links TRBV27 to TRBJ2-1; 8 nucleotides align to TRBD2. V was clipped by 6 bases and J by 3 bases; unmatched bases: 7. CDR1 and CDR2 from the germline V gene are MNHEY and SMNVEV (reference sequence). The CDR3 runs to 15 residues.